This T cell receptor beta chain is from a study of blood T cell repertoires in COVID-19. In the study overall: The study drew acute and convalescent COVID-19 samples from the United States, Italy and Spain. From T cells, B-cell-depleted T cells, or PBMCs came the material, which was cDNA or gDNA.

In the original processing: Reference gene primer amplification in the assay estimated nucleated cell counts. The data were produced by immunoSEQ multiplex PCR, yet TCRdb's version contains in-frame clones alone and is incomplete. V, J and clone size were drawn from that table, and D and trimming were deduced from the DNA. This sample has 150,000 to 200,000 clones, with around 81% found just once. This clonotype was sampled from a man in his sixties with active or convalescent COVID-19. The material sequenced was peripheral blood.

CDR3 coding DNA: TGTGCCAGCAGCCACGGGGGACAGCCAGATACGCAGTATTTT. Its translation: CASSHGGQPDTQYF. J is TRBJ2-3 and V is TRBV3-1 (or the pseudogene TRBV3-2); possibly TRBD1 for D (7 bases). This CDR3 contains 14 residues. In germline, CDR1 is LGHDT, CDR2 YNNKEL (reference sequence). V was trimmed by 3 bases and J by 4 bases, leaving 11 bases between them.